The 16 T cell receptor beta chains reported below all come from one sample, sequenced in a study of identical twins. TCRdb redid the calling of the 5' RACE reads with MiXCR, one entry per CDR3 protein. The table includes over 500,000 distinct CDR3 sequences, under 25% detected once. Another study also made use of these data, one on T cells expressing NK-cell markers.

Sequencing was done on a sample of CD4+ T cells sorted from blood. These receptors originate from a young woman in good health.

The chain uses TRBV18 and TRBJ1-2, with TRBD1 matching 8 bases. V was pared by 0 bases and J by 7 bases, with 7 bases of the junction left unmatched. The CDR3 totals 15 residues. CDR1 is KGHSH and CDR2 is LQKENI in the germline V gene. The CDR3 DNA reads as TGTGCCAGCTCACCACCCACAGGGGGAAAAGGTGGCTACACCTTC. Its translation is CASSPPTGGKGGYTF.

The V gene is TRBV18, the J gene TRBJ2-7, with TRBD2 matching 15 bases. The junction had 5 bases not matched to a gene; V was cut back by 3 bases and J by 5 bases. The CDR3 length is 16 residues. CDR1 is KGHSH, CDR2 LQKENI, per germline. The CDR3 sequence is CASSPPGLAGGDEQYF. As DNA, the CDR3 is TGTGCCAGCTCACCTCCGGGACTAGCGGGGGGTGACGAGCAGTACTTC. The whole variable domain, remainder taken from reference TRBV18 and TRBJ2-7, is NAGVMQNPRHLVRRRGQEARLRCSPMKGHSHVYWYRQLPEEGLKFMVYLQKENIIDESGMPKERFSAEFPKEGPSILRIQQVVRGDSAAYFCASSPPGLAGGDEQYFGPGTRLTVT.

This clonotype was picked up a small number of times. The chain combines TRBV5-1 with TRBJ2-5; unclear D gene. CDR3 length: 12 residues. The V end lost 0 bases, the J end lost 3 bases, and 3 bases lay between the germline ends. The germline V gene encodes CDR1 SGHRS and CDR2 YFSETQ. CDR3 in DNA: TGCGCCAGCAGCTTGGTTAAAGAGACCCAGTACTTC. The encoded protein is CASSLVKETQYF. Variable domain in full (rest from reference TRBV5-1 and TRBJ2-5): KAGVTQTPRYLIKTRGQQVTLSCSPISGHRSVSWYQQTPGQGLQFLFEYFSETQRNKGNFPGRFSGRQFSNSRSEMNVSTLELGDSALYLCASSLVKETQYFGPGTRLLVL.

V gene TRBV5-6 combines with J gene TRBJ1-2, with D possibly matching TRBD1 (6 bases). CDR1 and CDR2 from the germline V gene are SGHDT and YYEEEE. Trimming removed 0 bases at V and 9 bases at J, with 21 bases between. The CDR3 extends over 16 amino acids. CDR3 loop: CASSLGQVGGFVSYTF. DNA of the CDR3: TGTGCCAGCAGCTTGGGACAGGTGGGAGGATTTGTAAGCTACACCTTC.

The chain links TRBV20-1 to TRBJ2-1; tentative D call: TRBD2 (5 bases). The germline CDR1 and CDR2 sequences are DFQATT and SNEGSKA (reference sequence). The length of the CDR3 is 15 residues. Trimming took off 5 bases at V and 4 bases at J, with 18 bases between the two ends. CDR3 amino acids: CSAGRSRTEYNEQFF. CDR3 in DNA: TGCAGTGCTGGCCGGTCTAGGACTGAGTACAATGAGCAGTTCTTC.

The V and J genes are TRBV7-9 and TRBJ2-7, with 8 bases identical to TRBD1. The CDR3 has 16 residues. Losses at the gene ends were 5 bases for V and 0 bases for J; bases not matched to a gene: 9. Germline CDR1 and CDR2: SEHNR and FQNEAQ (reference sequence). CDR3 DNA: TGTGCCAGCAGCCCCCGGACAGGGCTGAGCTCCTACGAGCAGTACTTC. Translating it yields CASSPRTGLSSYEQYF.

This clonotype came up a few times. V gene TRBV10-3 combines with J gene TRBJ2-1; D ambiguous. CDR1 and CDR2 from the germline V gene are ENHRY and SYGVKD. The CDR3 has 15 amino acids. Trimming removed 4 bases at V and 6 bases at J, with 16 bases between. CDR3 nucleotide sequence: TGTGCCATCAGTGTACTCTCCCGGGTAGCCAATGAGCAGTTCTTC. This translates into CAISVLSRVANEQFF.

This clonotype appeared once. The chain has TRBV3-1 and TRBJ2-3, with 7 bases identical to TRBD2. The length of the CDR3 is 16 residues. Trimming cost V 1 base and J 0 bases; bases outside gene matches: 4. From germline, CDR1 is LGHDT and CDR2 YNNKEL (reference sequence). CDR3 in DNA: TGTGCCAGCAGCCAAGCTCCGGGACTAAGCACAGATACGCAGTATTTT. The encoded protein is CASSQAPGLSTDTQYF.

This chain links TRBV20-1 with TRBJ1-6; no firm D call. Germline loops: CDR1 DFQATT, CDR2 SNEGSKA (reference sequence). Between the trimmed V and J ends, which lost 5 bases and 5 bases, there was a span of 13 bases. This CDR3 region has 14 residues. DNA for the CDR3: TGCAGTGCTGGAGCTACTTCCCATAATTCACCCCTCCACTTT. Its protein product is CSAGATSHNSPLHF.

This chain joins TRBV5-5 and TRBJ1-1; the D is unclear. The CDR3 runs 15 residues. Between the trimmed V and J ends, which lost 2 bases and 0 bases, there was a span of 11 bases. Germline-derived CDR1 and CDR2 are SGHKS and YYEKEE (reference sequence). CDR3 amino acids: CASSLTAGLNTEAFF. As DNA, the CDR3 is TGTGCCAGCAGCTTAACGGCAGGTTTGAACACTGAAGCTTTCTTT.

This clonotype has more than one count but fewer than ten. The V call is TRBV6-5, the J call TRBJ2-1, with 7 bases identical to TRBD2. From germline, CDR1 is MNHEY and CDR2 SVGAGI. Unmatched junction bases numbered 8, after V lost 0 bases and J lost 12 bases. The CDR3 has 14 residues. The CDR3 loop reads CASSYSSREKGQFF. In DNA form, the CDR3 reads TGTGCCAGCAGTTACTCGTCGCGGGAGAAGGGGCAGTTCTTC.

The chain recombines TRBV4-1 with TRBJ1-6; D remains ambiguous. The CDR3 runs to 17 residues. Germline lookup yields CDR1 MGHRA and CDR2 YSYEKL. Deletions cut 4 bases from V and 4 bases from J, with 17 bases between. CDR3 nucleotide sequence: TGCGCCAGCAGCCCCGACCCATGGCGTTATTATAATTCACCCCTCCACTTT. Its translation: CASSPDPWRYYNSPLHF.

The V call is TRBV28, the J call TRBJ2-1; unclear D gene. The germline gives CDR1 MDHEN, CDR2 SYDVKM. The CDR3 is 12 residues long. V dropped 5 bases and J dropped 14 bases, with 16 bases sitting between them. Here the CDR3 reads CASSPPRQPEFF. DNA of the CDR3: TGTGCCAGCAGTCCCCCGAGACAACCCGAGTTCTTC.

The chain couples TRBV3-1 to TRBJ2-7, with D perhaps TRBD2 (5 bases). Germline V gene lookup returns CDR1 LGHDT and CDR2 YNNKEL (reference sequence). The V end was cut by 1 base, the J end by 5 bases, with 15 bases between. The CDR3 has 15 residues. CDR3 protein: CASSQGVGKSHEQYF. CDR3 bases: TGTGCCAGCAGCCAAGGGGTCGGGAAGTCTCACGAGCAGTACTTC.

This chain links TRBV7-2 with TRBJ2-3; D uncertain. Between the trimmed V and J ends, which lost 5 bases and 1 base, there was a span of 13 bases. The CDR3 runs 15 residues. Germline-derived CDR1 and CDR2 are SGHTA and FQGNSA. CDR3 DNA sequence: TGTGCCAGCAGCCTTGTACCCTGGGGCACAGATACGCAGTATTTT. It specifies CASSLVPWGTDTQYF.

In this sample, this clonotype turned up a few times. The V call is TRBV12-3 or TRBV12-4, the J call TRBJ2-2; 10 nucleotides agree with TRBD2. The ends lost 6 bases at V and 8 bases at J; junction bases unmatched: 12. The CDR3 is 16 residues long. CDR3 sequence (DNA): TGTGCCAGCAGAACCGGGACTAGCGCCTTCACGGGGGAGCTGTTTTTT. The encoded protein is CASRTGTSAFTGELFF.